Below are 30 T cell receptor beta chains sequenced from a single sample in a study of T-cell reconstitution after alpha-beta-depleted transplantation in children. Preparation of the TCRbeta library was carried out with unique molecular identifiers. From the PCR reads, TCRdb called clonotypes with MiXCR, one entry per CDR3 protein. Here the sample spans some 640,000 distinct CDR3 sequences, around 16% being singletons. The sample here was PBMCs from the stem cell graft donor, taken from the stem cell graft. These receptors were obtained from a human donor who donated a stem cell graft to a child with acute myeloid leukemia.

This clonotype turned up a few times. The chain combines TRBV7-3 with TRBJ2-7, with a possible D match to TRBD2 (6 bases). This CDR3 spans 14 amino acids. Germline loops: CDR1 SGHTA, CDR2 FQGTGA. The germline V and J ends were trimmed by 0 bases and 6 bases, with 12 bases remaining between them. Here the CDR3 reads CASSLTGGMGEQYF. CDR3 DNA: TGTGCCAGCAGCTTAACCGGCGGGATGGGCGAGCAGTACTTC.

This clonotype was seen a few times. The chain carries TRBV7-6 and TRBJ1-1, with TRBD1 identical over 9 bases. The CDR3 is 13 amino acids. The trim removed 6 bases at V and 8 bases at J, leaving 7 bases unmatched. Germline values: CDR1 SGHVS, CDR2 FNYEAQ. The DNA for the CDR3 is TGTGCCAGCAGACCTACAGGGGGCGAAGAAGCTTTCTTT. Encoded protein: CASRPTGGEEAFF.

This clonotype was recorded at least ten times. J is TRBJ2-1 and V is TRBV20-1; perhaps TRBD2 as D (6 bases). CDR3 length: 15 residues. Germline-derived CDR1 and CDR2 are DFQATT and SNEGSKA (reference sequence). V lost 3 bases and J 2 bases, leaving 14 bases between the germline ends. In nucleotides, the CDR3 is TGCAGTGCTAGGCCCGGGACTCTAGCCTACAATGAGCAGTTCTTC. Its translation is CSARPGTLAYNEQFF.

The gene calls are TRBV18 and TRBJ2-3; D gene ambiguous. The CDR3 sequence is 16 residues long. Trimming pared 2 bases from V and 1 base from J, leaving 13 bases between. From germline, CDR1 is KGHSH and CDR2 LQKENI. CDR3 region: CASSPVTYEGTDTQYF. CDR3 DNA: TGTGCCAGCTCACCAGTGACATACGAAGGCACAGATACGCAGTATTTT. Combining the CDR3 with reference TRBV18 and TRBJ2-3 gives the whole variable domain NAGVMQNPRHLVRRRGQEARLRCSPMKGHSHVYWYRQLPEEGLKFMVYLQKENIIDESGMPKERFSAEFPKEGPSILRIQQVVRGDSAAYFCASSPVTYEGTDTQYFGPGTRLTVL.

This clonotype was seen many times. This rearrangement joins TRBV10-3 to TRBJ2-1, with D unclear. Germline V gene lookup returns CDR1 ENHRY and CDR2 SYGVKD. The CDR3 is 16 residues long. The ends were cut back, 8 bases at V and 3 bases at J, with 20 bases in the middle. For the CDR3, the DNA is TGTGCCATCCGCCGCATCGGCAGCAGCCTCTACAATGAGCAGTTCTTC. Its protein product is CAIRRIGSSLYNEQFF.

This clonotype occurred a few times. CDR3 region: CASSSGPESYNEQFF. CDR3 DNA sequence: TGCGCCAGCAGCTCCGGGCCCGAATCCTACAATGAGCAGTTCTTC. The chain carries TRBV4-1 and TRBJ2-1; D remains ambiguous. Between the trimmed V and J ends, which lost 5 bases and 1 base, there was a span of 12 bases. Germline CDR1 reads MGHRA; CDR2 reads YSYEKL. The CDR3 contains 15 residues.

Points on this clonotype: A much larger clone differs from this one at a single base, so this may be a read error. The V gene is TRBV7-3, the J gene TRBJ2-1; the D is unclear. Germline V gives CDR1 SGHTA, CDR2 FQGTGA. The CDR3 contains 15 residues. The V and J ends lost 8 bases and 5 bases respectively, with 19 bases between them. This CDR3 reads CASGMMGIGDNEQFF. In nucleotides, the CDR3 is TGTGCCAGCGGCATGATGGGGATTGGGGACAATGAGCAGTTCTTC.

The chain uses TRBV10-3 and TRBJ1-2; D call uncertain. The CDR3 is 16 residues long. The germline V gene has CDR1 ENHRY and CDR2 SYGVKD. Trimming left V 6 bases short and J 0 bases short, with 17 bases between. The CDR3 DNA is TGTGCCATCAGCAACCTGAGGGATCTAGCTAACTATGGCTACACCTTC. Translation: CAISNLRDLANYGYTF.

Only a few counts were recorded for this clonotype. The genes are TRBV28 and TRBJ2-1; D not resolved. V was clipped by 3 bases and J by 2 bases, with 11 bases between them. CDR1 and CDR2 (germline): MDHEN, SYDVKM. The CDR3 is made up of 15 amino acids. DNA for the CDR3: TGTGCCAGCAGTTTGCGGCATAGTACCTACAATGAGCAGTTCTTC. This translates into CASSLRHSTYNEQFF.

V and J are TRBV5-1 and TRBJ2-7, with 7 bases aligning to TRBD2. Germline assignment: CDR1 SGHRS and CDR2 YFSETQ. The CDR3 runs to 13 residues. Germline trimming cut 1 base from V and 5 bases from J; bases unmatched to any gene: 3. CDR3 region: CASSLTGGNEQYV. In DNA, the CDR3 is TGCGCCAGCAGCTTGACGGGGGGTAACGAGCAGTACGTC.

This chain joins TRBV20-1 and TRBJ2-7; 7 nucleotides line up with TRBD1. The CDR3 consists of 13 residues. Trimming cost V 6 bases and J 2 bases; bases outside gene matches: 7. The germline V gene has CDR1 DFQATT and CDR2 SNEGSKA (reference sequence). The CDR3 region is CSATDRATYEQYF. DNA for the CDR3: TGCAGTGCGACAGACAGGGCCACCTACGAGCAGTACTTC.

In its sample, this clonotype was seen many times. The V and J genes are TRBV9 and TRBJ2-5; maybe TRBD2 (6 bases). V shed 3 bases and J shed 2 bases, with 11 bases lying between them. Germline V gene sequence: CDR1 SGDLS, CDR2 YYNGEE. There are 14 residues in the CDR3. The CDR3 region is CASSGGTEQETQYF. CDR3 sequence (DNA): TGTGCCAGCAGCGGCGGGACTGAACAAGAGACCCAGTACTTC.

This clonotype was counted at least ten times. V gene TRBV29-1 combines with J gene TRBJ2-1, with TRBD2 matching over 11 bases. This CDR3 has 17 amino acids. The trim removed 3 bases at V and 0 bases at J, leaving 7 bases unmatched. Germline-derived CDR1 and CDR2 are SQVTM and ANQGSEA. This CDR3 reads CSVEGLADSASYNEQFF. The CDR3 DNA sequence: TGCAGCGTTGAGGGACTAGCGGATTCCGCCTCCTACAATGAGCAGTTCTTC.

The CDR3 sequence is CASSFIPGLNRNTGELFF. The CDR3 bases are TGTGCCAGCAGTTTCATCCCAGGGTTAAATCGGAACACCGGGGAGCTGTTTTTT. The chain employs TRBV27 and TRBJ2-2, with D maybe TRBD1 (5 bases). V was clipped by 3 bases and J by 1 base, with 18 bases between them. CDR3 length: 18 amino acids. Germline CDR1 is MNHEY and CDR2 is SMNVEV (reference sequence).

The V and J genes are TRBV5-1 and TRBJ1-4, with D uncertain. The V end lost 3 bases, the J end lost 6 bases, and 9 bases lay between the germline ends. There are 13 residues in the CDR3. Germline CDR1 and CDR2: SGHRS and YFSETQ. CDR3 sequence (DNA): TGCGCCAGCAGCTCGAGGACGGATGAAAAACTGTTTTTT. Protein sequence: CASSSRTDEKLFF.

Ten or more counts support this clonotype. The V and J genes are TRBV29-1 and TRBJ2-1; D possibly matches TRBD1 or TRBD2 (5 bases each). CDR3 length equals 16 residues. Trimming took off 6 bases at V and 2 bases at J, with 20 bases between the two ends. Germline CDR1 reads SQVTM; CDR2 reads ANQGSEA. This chain's CDR3 is CSVPHTAGSAYNEQFF. The CDR3 coding sequence is TGCAGCGTACCACACACCGCAGGGAGTGCCTACAATGAGCAGTTCTTC.

The sample holds a few counts of this clonotype. This chain joins TRBV9 and TRBJ2-2; 9 positions match TRBD2. CDR1 and CDR2 from the germline V gene are SGDLS and YYNGEE. This CDR3 is 15 amino acids long. Trimming cost V 5 bases and J 4 bases; bases outside gene matches: 6. Here the CDR3 reads CASSPLAGLTGELFF. The DNA for the CDR3 is TGTGCCAGCAGTCCTCTAGCGGGGCTCACCGGGGAGCTGTTTTTT.

This clonotype was observed a few times. V usage is TRBV12-3 or TRBV12-4 and J usage is TRBJ2-3; 11 nucleotides line up with TRBD2. This CDR3 region has 17 residues. V lost 6 bases and J lost 0; bases outside the gene matches: 8. In nucleotides, the CDR3 is TGTGCCAGCAGACGCCGCGGACTAGCGGGTAGCACAGATACGCAGTATTTT. Translating gives CASRRRGLAGSTDTQYF.

This clonotype came up many times. In nucleotides, the CDR3 is TGTGCCAGCAGTCCGTACAGGGGACGGTATGGCTACACCTTC. This translates into CASSPYRGRYGYTF. This chain connects TRBV12-3 or TRBV12-4 to TRBJ1-2; 7 nucleotides agree with TRBD1. The V segment lost 5 bases and the J segment 5 bases; nucleotides outside the gene matches: 8. The CDR3 loop spans 14 amino acids.

The chain has TRBV5-1 and TRBJ2-2; TRBD1 is a possible D gene (6 bases). The CDR3 is made up of 15 amino acids. V lost 0 bases and J lost 6, with 12 bases in between. Germline CDR1 and CDR2: SGHRS and YFSETQ. The CDR3 nucleotides read TGCGCCAGCAGCTTGGTACAGGGAATGGCCGGGGAGCTGTTTTTT. This translates into CASSLVQGMAGELFF.

On this clonotype itself: A single base separates this from a much larger clone, so it may be a read error. The chain is built from TRBV12-3 or TRBV12-4 and TRBJ2-1, with 7 nucleotides matching TRBD1. This CDR3 has 16 amino acids. With V trimmed by 5 bases and J by 2 bases, 9 bases remained unmatched. CDR3 sequence (DNA): TGTGCCAGCAGTAAATCCCGGGACAGCCCCTACAATGAGCAGTTCTTC. This gives the protein CASSKSRDSPYNEQFF.

This clonotype has ten or more counts. V usage is TRBV5-1 and J usage is TRBJ2-3, with D tentatively TRBD2 (5 bases). The V gene's germline CDR1 is SGHRS and CDR2 YFSETQ. The CDR3 loop spans 14 amino acids. V lost 4 bases and J 6 bases, leaving 15 bases between the germline ends. Here the CDR3 DNA reads TGCGCCAGCAGCACCCTGACTACCTTGGATACGCAGTATTTT. Translation gives CASSTLTTLDTQYF.

This clonotype was picked up many times. This rearrangement joins TRBV5-1 to TRBJ2-1, with 13 bases identical to TRBD2. The CDR3 consists of 16 residues. Trimming took 3 bases from V and 8 from J; bases not matched to a gene: 8. Germline CDR1 is SGHRS and CDR2 is YFSETQ. CDR3: CASSSAGTSGTDEQFF. In DNA form, the CDR3 reads TGCGCCAGCAGCTCCGCCGGGACTAGCGGGACGGATGAGCAGTTCTTC.

This clonotype was observed a few times. This chain joins TRBV15 and TRBJ2-3; 10 positions agree with TRBD2. The V gene's germline CDR1 is LNHNV and CDR2 YYDKDF (reference sequence). There are 18 residues in the CDR3. Trimming removed 3 bases from V and 11 bases from J; junction bases left unmatched: 20. The CDR3 sequence: CATSSVLLVAGGLYKQYF. DNA of the CDR3: TGTGCCACCAGCAGTGTACTTCTAGTAGCGGGGGGCCTATACAAGCAGTATTTT.

This sequence joins TRBV29-1 and TRBJ2-5, with 7 bases identical to TRBD2. V was pared by 6 bases and J by 2 bases, with 9 bases of the junction left unmatched. There are 14 residues in the CDR3. The germline CDR1 and CDR2 sequences are SQVTM and ANQGSEA. For the CDR3, the DNA is TGCAGCGTGGGAGGGGTTATGGGTCAAGAGACCCAGTACTTC. Translation: CSVGGVMGQETQYF.

This clonotype was recorded many times. The CDR3 nucleotides are TGCGCCAGCAGCTTTACAGGGCCCGGGGAGCTGTTTTTT. Translation gives CASSFTGPGELFF. The chain links TRBV5-1 to TRBJ2-2; D perhaps matches TRBD1 (6 bases). The V and J ends lost 2 bases and 6 bases respectively, with 8 bases between them. CDR1 is SGHRS, CDR2 YFSETQ, per germline. The CDR3 is 13 residues long.

This chain connects TRBV6-5 to TRBJ1-1, with no clear D. The length of the CDR3 is 16 residues. The germline V gene encodes CDR1 MNHEY and CDR2 SVGAGI. The V end was cut by 4 bases, the J end by 0 bases, with 15 bases between. In DNA, the CDR3 is TGTGCCAGCAGTTCCCCCAGCGGGGTTATGAACACTGAAGCTTTCTTT. Its protein is CASSSPSGVMNTEAFF.

This clonotype was picked up many times. J is TRBJ2-3 and V is TRBV4-1; no clear D. CDR3 length equals 13 residues. Germline assignment: CDR1 MGHRA and CDR2 YSYEKL. Deletions cut 8 bases from V and 6 bases from J, with 15 bases between. CDR3 DNA sequence: TGCGCCAGCGAAGGGAAGTATCCGGATACGCAGTATTTT. Protein: CASEGKYPDTQYF.

This clonotype has ten or more counts. This sequence joins TRBV15 and TRBJ2-7, with 7 bases that match TRBD2. The trim removed 3 bases at V and 6 bases at J, leaving 2 bases unmatched. Germline values: CDR1 LNHNV, CDR2 YYDKDF (reference sequence). The CDR3 is 12 residues long. The CDR3 region has the DNA TGTGCCACCAGCAGCTCGGGGGGCGAGCAGTACTTC. Protein sequence: CATSSSGGEQYF.

The chain has TRBV18 and TRBJ2-3, with 11 positions matching TRBD2. The length of the CDR3 is 16 residues. The germline CDR1 and CDR2 sequences are KGHSH and LQKENI. V shed 5 bases, J shed 4 bases, and the junction held 8 bases outside the gene matches. The CDR3 DNA reads TGTGCCAGCTCATCGACTAGCGGGGTGCGTGCAGATACGCAGTATTTT. This sequence encodes CASSSTSGVRADTQYF.